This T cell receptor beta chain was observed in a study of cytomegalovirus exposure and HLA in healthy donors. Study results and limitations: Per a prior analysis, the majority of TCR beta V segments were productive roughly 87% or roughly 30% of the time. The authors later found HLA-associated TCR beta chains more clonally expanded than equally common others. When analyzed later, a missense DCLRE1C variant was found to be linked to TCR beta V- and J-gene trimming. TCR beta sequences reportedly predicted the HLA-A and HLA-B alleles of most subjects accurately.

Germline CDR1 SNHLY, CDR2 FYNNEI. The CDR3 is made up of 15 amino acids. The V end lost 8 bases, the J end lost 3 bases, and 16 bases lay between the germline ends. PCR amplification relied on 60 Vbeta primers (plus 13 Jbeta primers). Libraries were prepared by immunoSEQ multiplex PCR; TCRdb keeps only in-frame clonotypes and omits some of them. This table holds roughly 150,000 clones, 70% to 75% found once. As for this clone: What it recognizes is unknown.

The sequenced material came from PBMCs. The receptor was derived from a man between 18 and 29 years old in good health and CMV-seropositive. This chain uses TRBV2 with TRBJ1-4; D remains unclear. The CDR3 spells CASAGGGLANEKLFF. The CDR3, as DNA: TGTGCCAGCGCGGGAGGCGGTTTGGCTAATGAAAAACTGTTTTTT. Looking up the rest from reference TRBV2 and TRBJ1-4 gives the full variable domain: EPEVTQTPSHQVTQMGQEVILRCVPISNHLYFYWYRQILGQKVEFLVSFYNNEISEKSEIFDDQFSVERPDGSNFTLKIRSTKLEDSAMYFCASAGGGLANEKLFFGSGTQLSVL.